The T cell receptor beta chain under discussion was sequenced for a study of identical twins. Points from the study as a whole: Twins' surplus sharing was weaker for beta out-of-frame sequences. Insertions were fewer in abundant cord blood beta clonotypes, whereas memory repertoires showed none of this pattern.

Trimming took 9 bases from V and 7 from J, leaving 6 bases between them. The CDR3 is 9 residues long. Via MiXCR, TCRdb re-called the 5' RACE reads, giving one row per CDR3 protein. Altogether a few hundred thousand distinct CDR3 sequences are present, 8.5% to 10% being singletons, with the ten largest covering roughly 8.7%. The table lists this clonotype with a few counts. Its antigen is not known. This chain uses TRBV23-1 with TRBJ2-5; TRBD2 might be the D (5 bases). TRBV23-1 is designated an ORF whose function remains uncertain. The receptor comes from a woman in her fifties or sixties in good health. The sequenced material came from naive T cells sorted from blood. The CDR3 reads CAREGTQYF. CDR3 nucleotides: TGCGCCAGAGAGGGGACCCAGTACTTC.